Following are 17 T cell receptor beta chains from one sample sequenced in a study of cytomegalovirus exposure and HLA in healthy donors. This PCR relied on a set of 60 Vbeta primers and 13 Jbeta primers. Clones were read by immunoSEQ multiplex PCR, and TCRdb kept only the in-frame ones, dropping some. The repertoire holds 85,000 to 130,000 clones, with about a tenth as singletons. The sample consisted of PBMCs. These receptors all stem from a man aged 35-49 years in good health and CMV-seropositive.

This clone came up many times. The CDR3 loop is CASSPDQGLRHTGELFF. CDR3 coding DNA: TGTGCCAGCAGCCCTGACCAGGGACTTAGACACACCGGGGAGCTGTTTTTT. The chain couples TRBV2 to TRBJ2-2; TRBD2 is a possible D gene (6 bases). This CDR3 comprises 17 residues. Germline CDR1 and CDR2: SNHLY and FYNNEI. Trimming removed 6 bases from V and 3 bases from J, with 20 bases in between.

This clone was observed a few times. This sequence joins TRBV29-1 and TRBJ2-1; TRBD2 aligns across 7 bases. Germline CDR1 SQVTM, CDR2 ANQGSEA. This CDR3 is 13 amino acids long. V shed 5 bases, J shed 3 bases, and the junction held 4 bases outside the gene matches. CDR3 DNA sequence: TGCAGCGTTCAGCGGGGTAACTACAATGAGCAGTTCTTC. Protein sequence: CSVQRGNYNEQFF.

This clone appeared a few times. The CDR3 nucleotides are TGTGCCAGCAGCCGGGCCGGAACCTACGAGCAGTACTTC. This codes for CASSRAGTYEQYF. The chain combines TRBV14 with TRBJ2-7; D is ambiguous. V gave up 4 bases and J gave up 2 bases, with 9 bases separating them. This CDR3 comprises 13 residues. Germline lookup yields CDR1 SGHDN and CDR2 FVKESK.

This chain joins TRBV7-2 and TRBJ2-5, with 9 bases lining up with TRBD2. V was pared by 5 bases and J by 4 bases, with 11 bases of the junction left unmatched. The CDR3 sequence is 16 residues long. Germline V gene sequence: CDR1 SGHTA, CDR2 FQGNSA. The chain's CDR3 is CASSPGVAGAGETQYF. The CDR3 DNA follows: TGTGCCAGCAGCCCGGGGGTAGCGGGAGCCGGAGAGACCCAGTACTTC.

The chain carries TRBV5-1 and TRBJ2-7; D might be TRBD2 (7 bases). V lost 0 bases to trimming and J lost 4 bases, with 17 bases between them. Germline CDR1 reads SGHRS; CDR2 reads YFSETQ. The CDR3 consists of 16 residues. The CDR3 DNA follows: TGCGCCAGCAGCTTGGGTTCGGGGGGCTTCCAATACGAGCAGTACTTC. Amino acid sequence: CASSLGSGGFQYEQYF.

This clone was observed a handful of times. The rearrangement uses TRBV11-2 and TRBJ2-1; no firm D call. CDR3 length equals 13 residues. Germline assignment: CDR1 SGHAT and CDR2 FQNNGV. Trimming pared 1 base from V and 11 bases from J, leaving 12 bases between. The CDR3 DNA sequence: TGTGCCAGCAGCTTAGTTACCCTAGTTAAGCAGTTCTTC. Translated, it gives CASSLVTLVKQFF.

This clone has only a few counts. V is TRBV5-1 and J is TRBJ2-7; D is perhaps TRBD2 (5 bases). Germline-derived CDR1 and CDR2 are SGHRS and YFSETQ. The CDR3 has 14 residues. Trimming took off 0 bases at V and 6 bases at J, with 13 bases between the two ends. This CDR3 is CASSLDDTSSEQYF. The CDR3 nucleotides read TGCGCCAGCAGCTTGGACGATACTAGTTCCGAGCAGTACTTC.

This clone appeared a few times. The rearrangement links TRBV28 to TRBJ2-7; TRBD1 agrees at 8 bases. Germline CDR1 reads MDHEN; CDR2 reads SYDVKM. Losses at the gene ends were 6 bases for V and 0 bases for J; bases not matched to a gene: 10. The CDR3 is 16 amino acids. The CDR3 DNA reads as TGTGCCAGCAGATCACTAGGGACAGGTAGCTCCTACGAGCAGTACTTC. This gives the protein CASRSLGTGSSYEQYF.

This clone has only a few counts. The chain uses TRBV9 and TRBJ2-7; weak D call: TRBD2 (5 bases). The CDR3 spans 14 residues. V dropped 5 bases and J dropped 1 base, with 13 bases sitting between them. Germline CDR1 reads SGDLS; CDR2 reads YYNGEE. The CDR3 reads CASSLSGLSYEQYF. Here the CDR3 DNA reads TGTGCCAGCAGTCTGAGCGGTCTTTCCTACGAGCAGTACTTC.

V gene TRBV6-5 combines with J gene TRBJ2-2; D gene ambiguous. The germline V gene has CDR1 MNHEY and CDR2 SVGAGI. The CDR3 has 15 amino acids. V was shortened by 6 bases and J by 5 bases, with 16 bases between the two germline ends. This CDR3 is CASSREIRETGELFF. CDR3 nucleotides: TGTGCCAGCAGCCGCGAGATTCGAGAGACCGGGGAGCTGTTTTTT.

The chain has TRBV11-3 and TRBJ2-7; D gene ambiguous. The germline CDR1 and CDR2 sequences are SGHNT and YENEEA. The V and J ends lost 5 bases and 3 bases respectively, with 14 bases between them. This CDR3 is 14 amino acids long. The CDR3 DNA reads TGTGCCAGCAGCCCTGCCCACGGAGACTACGAGCAGTACTTC. As protein: CASSPAHGDYEQYF.

This clone turned up a few times. The chain recombines TRBV6-5 with TRBJ2-5; 8 nucleotides align to TRBD1. The CDR3 has 14 residues. V lost 5 bases, J lost 9 bases, and 11 bases stayed unmatched. Looked up from germline, CDR1 is MNHEY and CDR2 is SVGAGI. This CDR3 is CASSRPQGGGAQYF. DNA for the CDR3: TGTGCCAGCAGTCGACCACAGGGGGGCGGCGCCCAGTACTTC.

This clone was counted a few times. The V call is TRBV28, the J call TRBJ2-7; D is unclear. Germline V lookup: CDR1 MDHEN, CDR2 SYDVKM. This CDR3 contains 17 residues. The V end was cut by 3 bases, the J end by 2 bases, with 20 bases between. The CDR3 coding sequence is TGTGCCAGCAGTTTTTCTAAATGGGCTCTTGGAACCTACGAGCAGTACTTC. Its protein product is CASSFSKWALGTYEQYF.

The chain combines TRBV2 with TRBJ1-5; TRBD1 aligns across 8 bases. Losses at the gene ends were 6 bases for V and 4 bases for J; bases not matched to a gene: 5. CDR1 is SNHLY and CDR2 is FYNNEI in the germline V gene. This CDR3 contains 14 residues. CDR3: CASREQGVNQPQHF. CDR3 DNA: TGTGCCAGCAGGGAACAGGGGGTAAATCAGCCCCAGCATTTT.

The rearrangement joins TRBV7-9 to TRBJ1-4; weak D call: TRBD1 (5 bases). The CDR3 has 17 amino acids. Germline V lookup: CDR1 SEHNR, CDR2 FQNEAQ (reference sequence). V lost 1 base and J lost 8, with 20 bases in between. In DNA, the CDR3 is TGTGCCAGCAGCTTAGGGATGGGCCAGGGCCTAATCGAAAAACTGTTTTTT. Encoded protein: CASSLGMGQGLIEKLFF.

The sample holds a few counts of this clone. The J gene is TRBJ1-2, the V gene TRBV6-6; 8 nucleotides align to TRBD1. J gave up 7 bases and V 2 bases, and 6 bases lay outside the gene matches. CDR1 and CDR2 from the germline V gene are MNHNY and SVGAGI (reference sequence). The CDR3 is 14 amino acids. Written as DNA, the CDR3 is TGTGCCAGCAGTTACGGGCAGGGGGCTGGTGGCTACACCTTC. It translates to CASSYGQGAGGYTF.

V and J are TRBV7-2 and TRBJ2-1; D is unclear. Germline V lookup: CDR1 SGHTA, CDR2 FQGNSA. Trimming left V 2 bases short and J 3 bases short, with 8 bases between. The CDR3 is 14 amino acids. DNA of the CDR3: TGTGCCAGCAGCTTAAGCTCCCGCTACAATGAGCAGTTCTTC. It codes for CASSLSSRYNEQFF. Looking up the rest from reference TRBV7-2 and TRBJ2-1 gives the full variable domain: GAGVSQSPSNKVTEKGKDVELRCDPISGHTALYWYRQSLGQGLEFLIYFQGNSAPDKSGLPSDRFSAERTGGSVSTLTIQRTQQEDSAVYLCASSLSSRYNEQFFGPGTRLTVL.